A selection of T cell receptor beta chains follows, all from one sample in a study of cytomegalovirus exposure and HLA in healthy donors. Sequencing used immunoSEQ multiplex PCR; TCRdb keeps in-frame clones, though not all of them. The data contain 90,000 to 150,000 clones, 50% to 65% of them singletons. The sample consisted of PBMCs. The origin of the receptors is a man aged 35-49 years in good health and CMV-seropositive. Each CDR3 is given with its conserved first and last residue. Fields, in order: V gene, J gene, clone size, CDR3 length, D gene, CDR3 protein, CDR3 DNA. A D gene is named only where the DNA matches it firmly. Not all rows give a size; the values are once, few, many and, for expanded clones, a class.

V: TRBV6-4; J: TRBJ1-5; size: .; length: 14; D: .; CDR3: CASSPFPQNQPQHF; DNA: TGTGCCAGCAGCCCCTTCCCACAGAATCAGCCCCAGCATTTT
V: TRBV7-8; J: TRBJ1-1; size: many; length: 14; D: .; CDR3: CASSARRGDLEAFF; DNA: TGTGCCAGCAGCGCTCGACGGGGGGATCTTGAAGCTTTCTTT
V: TRBV9; J: TRBJ2-1; size: .; length: 15; D: TRBD2; CDR3: CASSPLSGNYNEQFF; DNA: TGTGCCAGCAGCCCCCTAAGCGGGAACTACAATGAGCAGTTCTTC
V: TRBV7-9; J: TRBJ2-2; size: .; length: 15; D: .; CDR3: CASSLGQGNTGELFF; DNA: TGTGCCAGCAGCTTAGGGCAGGGGAACACCGGGGAGCTGTTTTTT
V: TRBV30; J: TRBJ2-2; size: .; length: 13; D: TRBD2; CDR3: CAWSKLAGVELFF; DNA: TGTGCCTGGAGTAAACTAGCGGGAGTGGAGCTGTTTTTT
V: TRBV7-7; J: TRBJ1-1; size: .; length: 13; D: .; CDR3: CASSAGSHTEAFF; DNA: TGTGCCAGCAGCGCCGGGAGCCACACTGAAGCTTTCTTT
V: TRBV27; J: TRBJ2-3; size: few; length: 20; D: TRBD2; CDR3: CASSLRPASRSGRAVDTQYF; DNA: TGTGCCAGCAGTCTAAGACCCGCCTCCAGGAGCGGGAGGGCAGTAGATACGCAGTATTTT
V: TRBV7-9; J: TRBJ2-5; size: .; length: 14; D: .; CDR3: CASSPLADRETQYF; DNA: TGTGCCAGCAGCCCCTTGGCGGATCGAGAGACCCAGTACTTC
V: TRBV2; J: TRBJ2-2; size: .; length: 13; D: .; CDR3: CASIGGGSRELFF; DNA: TGTGCCAGCATAGGCGGGGGCTCCCGGGAGCTGTTTTTT
V: TRBV5-4; J: TRBJ2-7; size: once; length: 14; D: TRBD2; CDR3: CASSSSGGAYEQYF; DNA: TGTGCCAGCAGTTCGAGCGGGGGAGCCTACGAGCAGTACTTC
V: TRBV5-8; J: TRBJ1-5; size: .; length: 14; D: .; CDR3: CASSLFQGGQPQHF; DNA: TGTGCCAGCAGCTTGTTTCAGGGTGGGCAGCCCCAGCATTTT
V: TRBV18; J: TRBJ2-7; size: .; length: 15; D: TRBD1; CDR3: CASSPTDRGTYEQYF; DNA: TGTGCCAGCTCACCAACGGACAGGGGCACCTACGAGCAGTACTTC
V: TRBV7-9; J: TRBJ2-1; size: .; length: 14; D: TRBD1; CDR3: CASSPYTGGNEQFF; DNA: TGTGCCAGCAGTCCTTACACAGGGGGGAATGAGCAGTTCTTC
V: TRBV25-1; J: TRBJ2-3; size: .; length: 17; D: .; CDR3: CASSDSFGQGSTDTQYF; DNA: TGTGCCAGCAGTGATTCTTTCGGGCAGGGGAGCACAGATACGCAGTATTTT
V: TRBV28; J: TRBJ1-1; size: .; length: 14; D: TRBD1; CDR3: CASSLWQGDRRVFF; DNA: TGTGCCAGCAGTTTATGGCAGGGGGATAGGAGGGTTTTCTTT
V: TRBV30; J: TRBJ2-5; size: .; length: 13; D: .; CDR3: CAWSVLGVETQYF; DNA: TGTGCCTGGAGTGTACTCGGGGTAGAGACCCAGTACTTC
V: TRBV30; J: TRBJ2-7; size: .; length: 16; D: .; CDR3: CAWTRSLREVLYEQYF; DNA: TGTGCCTGGACCCGATCCCTGAGGGAGGTTCTCTACGAGCAGTACTTC
V: TRBV9; J: TRBJ2-7; size: few; length: 15; D: TRBD1; CDR3: CASSEGQDLSYEQYF; DNA: TGTGCCAGCAGCGAAGGACAGGACCTCTCCTACGAGCAGTACTTC
V: TRBV27; J: TRBJ2-1; size: few; length: 15; D: TRBD2; CDR3: CASSPLAVSYNEQFF; DNA: TGTGCCAGCAGCCCCCTAGCGGTCTCCTACAATGAGCAGTTCTTC
V: TRBV7-7; J: TRBJ2-5; size: .; length: 13; D: .; CDR3: CASSTDTQETQYF; DNA: TGTGCTAGCAGCACGGACACACAAGAGACCCAGTACTTC
V: TRBV13; J: TRBJ1-4; size: once; length: 16; D: .; CDR3: CASSSSARLGNEKLFF; DNA: TGTGCCAGCAGCTCCAGCGCGCGTCTTGGTAATGAAAAACTGTTTTTT
V: TRBV6-5; J: TRBJ1-6; size: .; length: 14; D: TRBD1; CDR3: CASSYETGNSPLHF; DNA: TGTGCCAGCAGTTACGAGACAGGGAATTCACCCCTCCACTTT
V: TRBV5-4; J: TRBJ2-5; size: .; length: 15; D: .; CDR3: CASRAGYTYQETQYF; DNA: TGTGCCAGCAGGGCGGGCTACACGTACCAAGAGACCCAGTACTTC
V: TRBV6-5; J: TRBJ1-6; size: once; length: 14; D: TRBD1; CDR3: CASSYRQGNSPLHF; DNA: TGTGCCAGCAGTTACAGACAGGGGAATTCACCCCTCCACTTT
V: TRBV19; J: TRBJ2-3; size: few; length: 11; D: .; CDR3: CASSLYGTQYF; DNA: TGTGCCAGTAGCCTTTACGGTACGCAGTATTTT
V: TRBV19; J: TRBJ2-7; size: .; length: 14; D: TRBD1; CDR3: CASSVRDSSYEQYF; DNA: TGTGCCAGTAGTGTCCGGGACAGTTCCTACGAGCAGTACTTC
V: TRBV9; J: TRBJ2-1; size: .; length: 15; D: TRBD2; CDR3: CASSVGVAGHNEQFF; DNA: TGTGCCAGCAGCGTAGGGGTAGCGGGACACAATGAGCAGTTCTTC
V: TRBV6-5; J: TRBJ2-7; size: .; length: 14; D: .; CDR3: CASSKTATAYEQYF; DNA: TGTGCCAGCAGTAAGACAGCGACCGCCTACGAGCAGTACTTC
V: TRBV27; J: TRBJ2-7; size: .; length: 13; D: .; CDR3: CASSLSGAYEQYF; DNA: TGTGCCAGCAGTTTATCCGGGGCCTACGAGCAGTACTTC
V: TRBV9; J: TRBJ2-3; size: .; length: 14; D: .; CDR3: CASSEGKVQDTQYF; DNA: TGTGCCAGCAGCGAGGGGAAAGTTCAGGATACGCAGTATTTT
V: TRBV5-4; J: TRBJ2-1; size: once; length: 15; D: .; CDR3: CASSLDPDSYNEQFF; DNA: TGTGCCAGCAGCTTGGACCCAGACTCCTACAATGAGCAGTTCTTC
V: TRBV7-3; J: TRBJ2-3; size: few; length: 17; D: TRBD2; CDR3: CASSLTALAGLSDTQYF; DNA: TGTGCCAGCAGCTTAACGGCGCTAGCGGGACTCTCAGATACGCAGTATTTT
V: TRBV6-1; J: TRBJ1-1; size: .; length: 13; D: .; CDR3: CASSATRDTEAFF; DNA: TGTGCCAGCAGTGCCACCAGGGACACTGAAGCTTTCTTT
V: TRBV19; J: TRBJ1-5; size: .; length: 14; D: .; CDR3: CASSIEGSGQPQHF; DNA: TGTGCCAGTAGTATAGAGGGGTCGGGGCAGCCCCAGCATTTT
V: TRBV6-5; J: TRBJ2-3; size: .; length: 16; D: .; CDR3: CASSSSTSGSIDTQYF; DNA: .
V: TRBV14; J: TRBJ2-1; size: .; length: 13; D: .; CDR3: CASSPVADGEQFF; DNA: TGTGCCAGCAGCCCCGTGGCAGACGGGGAGCAGTTCTTC
V: TRBV19; J: TRBJ2-3; size: few; length: 13; D: .; CDR3: CASRAASTDTQYF; DNA: TGTGCCAGTAGGGCAGCGAGCACAGATACGCAGTATTTT
V: TRBV9; J: TRBJ1-1; size: .; length: 14; D: TRBD1; CDR3: CASSVEGQALFAFF; DNA: TGTGCCAGCAGCGTAGAAGGACAGGCTTTATTCGCTTTCTTT
V: TRBV25-1; J: TRBJ2-3; size: .; length: 14; D: .; CDR3: CASSQAFGTDTQYF; DNA: TGTGCCAGCAGTCAGGCCTTCGGCACAGATACGCAGTATTTT
V: TRBV11-3; J: TRBJ2-7; size: .; length: 15; D: TRBD1; CDR3: CASSRGQGRVDEQYF; DNA: TGTGCCAGCAGCAGGGGACAGGGCCGCGTCGACGAGCAGTACTTC
V: TRBV6-1; J: TRBJ2-5; size: few; length: 13; D: TRBD1; CDR3: CASSGGQEETQYF; DNA: TGTGCCAGCAGTGGGGGACAGGAAGAGACCCAGTACTTC
V: TRBV7-3; J: TRBJ1-2; size: .; length: 14; D: TRBD1; CDR3: CASSPGQGFSSYTF; DNA: TGTGCCAGCAGCCCCGGACAGGGTTTCTCCTCCTACACCTTC
V: TRBV6-6; J: TRBJ1-2; size: .; length: 13; D: .; CDR3: CASSQQSNYGYTF; DNA: TGTGCCAGCAGCCAACAGAGCAACTATGGCTACACCTTC
V: TRBV27; J: TRBJ2-1; size: .; length: 15; D: .; CDR3: CASSLSRLDRREQFF; DNA: TGTGCCAGCAGTTTATCGCGGCTCGACCGCAGAGAGCAGTTCTTC
V: TRBV4-1; J: TRBJ2-7; size: .; length: 12; D: .; CDR3: CASSQQGYEQYF; DNA: TGCGCCAGCAGCCAGCAGGGTTACGAGCAGTACTTC
V: TRBV7-8; J: TRBJ1-5; size: few; length: 14; D: .; CDR3: CASSLVQETQPQHF; DNA: TGTGCCAGCAGCTTAGTGCAGGAAACTCAGCCCCAGCATTTT
V: TRBV4-2; J: TRBJ1-4; size: .; length: 16; D: TRBD1; CDR3: CASSQGDRGLGEKLFF; DNA: TGTGCCAGCAGCCAAGGGGACAGGGGGTTGGGAGAAAAACTGTTTTTT
V: TRBV7-6; J: TRBJ2-7; size: .; length: 16; D: TRBD2; CDR3: CASSLGSGRISYEQYF; DNA: TGTGCCAGCAGCCTGGGTAGCGGGAGGATATCCTACGAGCAGTACTTC
V: TRBV19; J: TRBJ2-1; size: few; length: 13; D: .; CDR3: CASSTLVVEEQFF; DNA: TGTGCCAGTAGCACCCTCGTGGTAGAAGAGCAGTTCTTC